This T cell receptor beta chain originates from a study of blood T cell repertoires in COVID-19. Study details: COVID-19 samples, acute and convalescent, were from the United States, Italy and Spain. T cells, B-cell-depleted T cells, or PBMCs provided the cDNA or gDNA that served as material.

Germline values: CDR1 SGHTA, CDR2 FQGNSA. The CDR3 loop spans 16 amino acids. Trimming cost V 10 bases and J 9 bases, with 25 bases left between them. As processed by the authors: For nucleated cells, counts were estimated from reference gene primer amplification. Produced via immunoSEQ multiplex PCR; TCRdb's table is partial and in-frame only. V and J calls and clone size are as listed in that table; D and trimming were resolved from the DNA. The sample lists about 200,000 clones, approximately 81% occurring once. This sequence originates from an elderly woman with acute or convalescent COVID-19. The source material was peripheral blood. The chain carries TRBV7-2 and TRBJ1-6, with D maybe TRBD1 (5 bases). The CDR3 DNA is TGTGCCACCAAATCTAGGACAAGCTCCTCGGGTTCACCCCTCCACTTT. Protein: CATKSRTSSSGSPLHF.